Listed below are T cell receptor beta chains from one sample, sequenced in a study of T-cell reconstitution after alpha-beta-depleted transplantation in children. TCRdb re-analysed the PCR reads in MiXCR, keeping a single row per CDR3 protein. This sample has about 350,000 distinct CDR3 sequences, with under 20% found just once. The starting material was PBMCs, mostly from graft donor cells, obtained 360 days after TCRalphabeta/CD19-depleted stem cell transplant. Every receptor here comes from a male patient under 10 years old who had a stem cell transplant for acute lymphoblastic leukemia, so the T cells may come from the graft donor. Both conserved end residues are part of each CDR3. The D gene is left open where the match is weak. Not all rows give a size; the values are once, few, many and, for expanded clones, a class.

CDR3: CASSVVADSYNEQFF
DNA: TGTGCCAGCAGCGTAGTGGCGGACTCCTACAATGAGCAGTTCTTC
D: .
V: TRBV9
size: .
J: TRBJ2-1

CDR3: CASSEYGAGDTGELFF
DNA: TGTGCCAGCAGTGAATACGGGGCCGGGGACACCGGGGAGCTGTTTTTT
D: .
V: TRBV25-1
size: few
J: TRBJ2-2

CDR3: CASSQAEAGGPFYEQYF
DNA: TGTGCCAGCAGCCAAGCAGAAGCGGGAGGGCCTTTCTACGAGCAGTACTTC
D: TRBD2
V: TRBV3-1
size: .
J: TRBJ2-7

CDR3: CASSLPALWETQYF
DNA: TGCGCCAGCAGCTTACCAGCTCTATGGGAGACCCAGTACTTC
D: .
V: TRBV5-1
size: few
J: TRBJ2-5

CDR3: CAISEFGLAGDSISYEQYF
DNA: TGTGCCATCAGTGAGTTCGGACTAGCGGGAGACTCCATCTCCTACGAGCAGTACTTC
D: TRBD2
V: TRBV10-3
size: .
J: TRBJ2-7

CDR3: CSVEVPPSTDTQYF
DNA: TGCAGCGTTGAAGTTCCACCTAGCACAGATACGCAGTATTTT
D: .
V: TRBV29-1
size: many
J: TRBJ2-3

CDR3: CASSLSTGELYEQYF
DNA: TGCGCCAGCAGCCTCTCGACAGGGGAACTCTACGAGCAGTACTTC
D: TRBD1
V: TRBV4-3
size: .
J: TRBJ2-7

CDR3: CASKDRESYEQYF
DNA: TGTGCCAGCAAAGACAGGGAATCCTACGAGCAGTACTTC
D: TRBD1
V: TRBV28
size: few
J: TRBJ2-7

CDR3: CASSIAYPGGVVNEQFF
DNA: TGTGCCAGTAGTATTGCGTATCCCGGCGGAGTGGTCAATGAGCAGTTCTTC
D: .
V: TRBV19
size: .
J: TRBJ2-1

CDR3: CAWSGGRTSANYNEQFF
DNA: TGTGCCTGGAGTGGGGGTAGGACTAGCGCGAACTACAATGAGCAGTTCTTC
D: TRBD2
V: TRBV30
size: .
J: TRBJ2-1

CDR3: CATSDHRDRGTDTQYF
DNA: TGTGCCACCAGTGATCACCGGGACAGGGGAACAGATACGCAGTATTTT
D: TRBD1
V: TRBV24-1
size: .
J: TRBJ2-3